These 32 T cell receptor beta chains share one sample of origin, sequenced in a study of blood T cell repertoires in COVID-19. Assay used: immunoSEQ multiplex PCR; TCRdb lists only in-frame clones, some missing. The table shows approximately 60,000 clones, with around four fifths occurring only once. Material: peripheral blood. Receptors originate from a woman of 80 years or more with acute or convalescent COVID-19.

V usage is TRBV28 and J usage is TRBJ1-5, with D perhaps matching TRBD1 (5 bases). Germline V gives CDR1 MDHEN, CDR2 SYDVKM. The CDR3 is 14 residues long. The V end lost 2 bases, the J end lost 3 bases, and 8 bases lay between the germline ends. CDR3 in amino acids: CASSLGGDNQPQHF. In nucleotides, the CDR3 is TGTGCCAGCAGTTTAGGGGGGGACAATCAGCCCCAGCATTTT. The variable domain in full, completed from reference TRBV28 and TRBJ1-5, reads DVKVTQSSRYLVKRTGEKVFLECVQDMDHENMFWYRQDPGLGLRLIYFSYDVKMKEKGDIPEGYSVSREKKERFSLILESASTNQTSMYLCASSLGGDNQPQHFGDGTRLSIL.

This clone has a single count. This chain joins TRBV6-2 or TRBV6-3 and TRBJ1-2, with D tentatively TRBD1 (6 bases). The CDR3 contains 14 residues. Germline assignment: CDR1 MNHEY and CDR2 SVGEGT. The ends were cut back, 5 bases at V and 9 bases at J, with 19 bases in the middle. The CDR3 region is CASSQLQGWTSYTF. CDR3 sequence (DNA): TGTGCCAGCAGTCAGTTACAGGGCTGGACGAGCTACACCTTC.

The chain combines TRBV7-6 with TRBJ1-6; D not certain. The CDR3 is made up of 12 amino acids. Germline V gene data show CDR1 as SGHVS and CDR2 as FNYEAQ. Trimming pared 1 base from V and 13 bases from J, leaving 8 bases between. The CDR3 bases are TGTGCCAGCAGCTTAGGCGGTCTCCCCCTCCACTTT. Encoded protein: CASSLGGLPLHF.

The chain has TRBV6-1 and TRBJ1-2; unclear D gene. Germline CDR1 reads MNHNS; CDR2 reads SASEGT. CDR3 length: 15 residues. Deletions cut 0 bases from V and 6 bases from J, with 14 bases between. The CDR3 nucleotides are TGTGCCAGCAGTGAAGCTTACGGCAGCCGGGATGGCTACACCTTC. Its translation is CASSEAYGSRDGYTF.

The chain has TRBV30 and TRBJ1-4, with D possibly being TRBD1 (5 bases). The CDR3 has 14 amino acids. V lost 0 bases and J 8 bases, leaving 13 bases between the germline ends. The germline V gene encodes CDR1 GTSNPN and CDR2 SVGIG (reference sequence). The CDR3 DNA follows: TGTGCCTGGAGTGTACAAGGGGCGGGAGAAAAACTGTTTTTT. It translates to CAWSVQGAGEKLFF.

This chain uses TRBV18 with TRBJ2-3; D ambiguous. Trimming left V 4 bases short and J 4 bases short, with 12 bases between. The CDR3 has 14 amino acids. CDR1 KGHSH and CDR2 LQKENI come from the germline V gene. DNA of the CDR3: TGTGCCAGCTCACGCGATCAGGTCTCAGATACGCAGTATTTT. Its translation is CASSRDQVSDTQYF.

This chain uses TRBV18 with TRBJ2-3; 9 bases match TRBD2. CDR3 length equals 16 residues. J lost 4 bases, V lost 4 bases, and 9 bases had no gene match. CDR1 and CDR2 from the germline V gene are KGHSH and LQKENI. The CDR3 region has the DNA TGTGCCAGCTCACTAACTAGCGGGCGGGGCCCAGATACGCAGTATTTT. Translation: CASSLTSGRGPDTQYF.

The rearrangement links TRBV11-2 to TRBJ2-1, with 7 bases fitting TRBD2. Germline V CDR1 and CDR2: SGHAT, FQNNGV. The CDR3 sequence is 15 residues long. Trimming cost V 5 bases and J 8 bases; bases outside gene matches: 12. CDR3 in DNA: TGTGCCAGCAGCCCAGGACTAGTCTCCTTTCATGAGCAGTTCTTC. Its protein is CASSPGLVSFHEQFF.

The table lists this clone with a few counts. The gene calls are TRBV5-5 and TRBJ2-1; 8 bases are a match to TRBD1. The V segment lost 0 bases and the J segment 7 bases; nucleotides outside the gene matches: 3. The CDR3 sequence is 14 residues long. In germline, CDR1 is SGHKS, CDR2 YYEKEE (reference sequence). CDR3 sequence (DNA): TGTGCCAGCAGCTTGGCAGGGGGCGGAAATGAGCAGTTCTTC. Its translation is CASSLAGGGNEQFF.

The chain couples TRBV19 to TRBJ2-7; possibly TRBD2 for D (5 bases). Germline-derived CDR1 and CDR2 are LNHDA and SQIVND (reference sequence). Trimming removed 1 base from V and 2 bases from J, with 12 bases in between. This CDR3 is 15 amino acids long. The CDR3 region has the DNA TGTGCCAGTAGTATAGGGCTTTCGGGGACCTACGAGCAGTACTTC. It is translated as CASSIGLSGTYEQYF.

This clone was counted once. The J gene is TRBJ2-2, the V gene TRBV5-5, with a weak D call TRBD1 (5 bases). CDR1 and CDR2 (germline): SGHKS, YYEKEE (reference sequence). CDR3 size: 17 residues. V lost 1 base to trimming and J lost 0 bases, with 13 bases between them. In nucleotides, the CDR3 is TGTGCCAGCAGCTTGAGGGTTTGGGGCGCGAACACCGGGGAGCTGTTTTTT. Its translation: CASSLRVWGANTGELFF.

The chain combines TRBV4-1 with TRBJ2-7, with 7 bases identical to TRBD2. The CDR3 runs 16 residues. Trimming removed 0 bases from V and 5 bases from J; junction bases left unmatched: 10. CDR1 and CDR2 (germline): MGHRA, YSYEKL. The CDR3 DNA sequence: TGCGCCAGCAGCCAAGATGAGCGGGAAGAGATGGACGAGCAGTACTTC. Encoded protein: CASSQDEREEMDEQYF.

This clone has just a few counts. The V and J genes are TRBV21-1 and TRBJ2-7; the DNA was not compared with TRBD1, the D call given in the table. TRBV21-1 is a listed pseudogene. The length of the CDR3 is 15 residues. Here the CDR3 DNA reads TGTGCCAGCAGCAAAGACGGCGGGACAGGGGGTGAACAGTACTTC. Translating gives CASSKDGGTGGEQYF.

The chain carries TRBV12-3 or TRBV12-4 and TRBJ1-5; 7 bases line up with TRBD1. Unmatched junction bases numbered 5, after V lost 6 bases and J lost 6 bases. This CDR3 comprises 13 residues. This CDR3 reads CASRFQGGQPQHF. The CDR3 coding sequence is TGTGCCAGCAGATTCCAGGGGGGTCAGCCCCAGCATTTT.

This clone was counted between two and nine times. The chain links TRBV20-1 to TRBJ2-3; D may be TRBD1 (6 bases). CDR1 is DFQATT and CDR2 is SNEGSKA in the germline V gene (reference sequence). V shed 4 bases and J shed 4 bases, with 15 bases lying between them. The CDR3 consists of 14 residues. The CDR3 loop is CSAIDTGSPDTQYF. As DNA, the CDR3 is TGCAGTGCTATTGATACAGGGAGCCCAGATACGCAGTATTTT.

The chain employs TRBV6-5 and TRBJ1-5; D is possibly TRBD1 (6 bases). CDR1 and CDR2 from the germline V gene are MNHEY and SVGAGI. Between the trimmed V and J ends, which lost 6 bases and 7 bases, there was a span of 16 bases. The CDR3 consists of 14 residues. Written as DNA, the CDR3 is TGTGCCAGCAGCCTAGGACAGTCCATCCAGCCCCAGCATTTT. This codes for CASSLGQSIQPQHF.

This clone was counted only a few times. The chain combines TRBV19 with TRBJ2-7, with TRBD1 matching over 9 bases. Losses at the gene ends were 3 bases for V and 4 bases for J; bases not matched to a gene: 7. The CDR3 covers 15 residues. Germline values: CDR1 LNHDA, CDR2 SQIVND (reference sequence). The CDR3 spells CASSMTDRGAYEQYF. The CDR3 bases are TGTGCCAGTAGTATGACCGACAGGGGGGCATACGAGCAGTACTTC.

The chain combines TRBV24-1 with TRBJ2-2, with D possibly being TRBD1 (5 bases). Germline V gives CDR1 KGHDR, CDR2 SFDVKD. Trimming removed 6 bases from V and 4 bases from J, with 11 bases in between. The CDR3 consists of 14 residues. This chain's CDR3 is CATSMTASTGELFF. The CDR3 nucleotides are TGTGCCACCAGTATGACAGCTAGCACCGGGGAGCTGTTTTTT.

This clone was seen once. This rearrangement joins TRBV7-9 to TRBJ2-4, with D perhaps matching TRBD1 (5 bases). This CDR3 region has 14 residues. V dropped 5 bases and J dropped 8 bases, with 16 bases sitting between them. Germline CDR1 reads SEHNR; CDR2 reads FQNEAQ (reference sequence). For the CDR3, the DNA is TGTGCCAGCAGCCCTCAGGCTTGGGGCGACATTCAGTACTTC. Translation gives CASSPQAWGDIQYF.

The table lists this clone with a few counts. The CDR3 bases are TGTGCCAGCGATACAGGGGATAGCAATCAGCCCCAGCATTTT. It specifies CASDTGDSNQPQHF. The J gene is TRBJ1-5, the V gene TRBV28, with 7 bases identical to TRBD1. This CDR3 spans 14 amino acids. The germline V gene has CDR1 MDHEN and CDR2 SYDVKM. The J segment lost 0 bases and the V segment lost 8 bases, leaving 4 bases of the junction unmatched.

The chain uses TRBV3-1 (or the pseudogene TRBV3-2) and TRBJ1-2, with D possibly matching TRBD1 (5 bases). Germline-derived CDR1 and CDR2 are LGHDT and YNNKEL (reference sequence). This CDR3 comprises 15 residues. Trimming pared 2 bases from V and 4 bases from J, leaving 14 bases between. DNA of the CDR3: TGTGCCAGCAGCCAAACGGTCCCCGGGGGCTATGGCTACACCTTC. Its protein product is CASSQTVPGGYGYTF.

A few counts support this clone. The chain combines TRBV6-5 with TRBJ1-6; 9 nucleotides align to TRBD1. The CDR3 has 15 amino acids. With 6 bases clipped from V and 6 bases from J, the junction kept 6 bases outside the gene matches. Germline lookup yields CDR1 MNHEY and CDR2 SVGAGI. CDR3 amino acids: CASSPDRGGNSPLHF. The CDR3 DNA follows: TGTGCCAGCAGCCCGGACAGGGGAGGTAATTCACCCCTCCACTTT.

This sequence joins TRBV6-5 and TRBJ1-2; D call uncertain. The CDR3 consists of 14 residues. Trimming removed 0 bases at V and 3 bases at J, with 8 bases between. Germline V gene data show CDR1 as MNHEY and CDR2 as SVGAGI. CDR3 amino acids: CASSYSILDYGYTF. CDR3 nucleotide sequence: TGTGCCAGCAGTTACTCGATACTAGACTATGGCTACACCTTC.

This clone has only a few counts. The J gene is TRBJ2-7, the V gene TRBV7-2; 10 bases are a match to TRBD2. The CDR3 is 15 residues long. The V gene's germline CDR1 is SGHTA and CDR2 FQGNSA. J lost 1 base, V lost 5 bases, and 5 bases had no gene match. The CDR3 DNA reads TGTGCCAGCAGCGATAGCGGGGGGCCGTCCTACGAGCAGTACTTC. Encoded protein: CASSDSGGPSYEQYF.

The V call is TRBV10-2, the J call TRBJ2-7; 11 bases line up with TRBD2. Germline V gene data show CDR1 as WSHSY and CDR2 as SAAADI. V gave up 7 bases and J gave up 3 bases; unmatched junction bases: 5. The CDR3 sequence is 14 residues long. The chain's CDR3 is CASKTSGIHYEQYF. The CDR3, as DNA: TGCGCCAGCAAGACTAGCGGGATTCACTACGAGCAGTACTTC.

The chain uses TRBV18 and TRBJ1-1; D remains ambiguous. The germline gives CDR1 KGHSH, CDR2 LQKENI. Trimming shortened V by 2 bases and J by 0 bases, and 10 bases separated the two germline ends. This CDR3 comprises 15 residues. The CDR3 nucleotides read TGTGCCAGCTCACCAATGGTAGTCATGAACACTGAAGCTTTCTTT. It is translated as CASSPMVVMNTEAFF.

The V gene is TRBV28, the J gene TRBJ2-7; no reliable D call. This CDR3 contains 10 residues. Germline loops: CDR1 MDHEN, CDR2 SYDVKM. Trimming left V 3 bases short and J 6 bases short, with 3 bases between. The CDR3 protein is CASSLSEQYF. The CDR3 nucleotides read TGTGCCAGCAGTTTGAGCGAGCAGTACTTC.

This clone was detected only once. The CDR3 DNA is TGTGCCAGCAGTGCCGGACTAGCGAGCCAATTGATAGATGAGCAGTTCTTC. Protein sequence: CASSAGLASQLIDEQFF. The chain couples TRBV6-2 or TRBV6-3 to TRBJ2-1; 9 positions match TRBD2. Germline CDR1 reads MNHEY; CDR2 reads SVGEGT. V dropped 5 bases and J dropped 8; count of bases not matched to a gene: 16. The CDR3 length is 17 residues.

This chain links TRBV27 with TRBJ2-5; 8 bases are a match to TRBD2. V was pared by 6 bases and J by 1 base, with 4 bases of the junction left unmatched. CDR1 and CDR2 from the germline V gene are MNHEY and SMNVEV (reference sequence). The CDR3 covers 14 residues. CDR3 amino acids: CASRALAGQETQYF. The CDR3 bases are TGTGCCAGCAGGGCCCTAGCGGGCCAAGAGACCCAGTACTTC.

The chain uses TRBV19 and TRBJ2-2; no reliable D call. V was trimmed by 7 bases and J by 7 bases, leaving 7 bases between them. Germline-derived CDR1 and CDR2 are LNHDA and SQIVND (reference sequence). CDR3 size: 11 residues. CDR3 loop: CASIYVGELFF. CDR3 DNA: TGTGCCAGTATTTATGTCGGGGAGCTGTTTTTT.

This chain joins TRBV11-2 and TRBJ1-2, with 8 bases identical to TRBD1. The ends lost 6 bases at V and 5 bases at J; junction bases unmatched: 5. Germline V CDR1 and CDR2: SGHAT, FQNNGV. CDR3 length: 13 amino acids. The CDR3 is CASSYRGDYGYTF. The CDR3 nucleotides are TGTGCCAGCAGTTACAGGGGGGATTATGGCTACACCTTC.

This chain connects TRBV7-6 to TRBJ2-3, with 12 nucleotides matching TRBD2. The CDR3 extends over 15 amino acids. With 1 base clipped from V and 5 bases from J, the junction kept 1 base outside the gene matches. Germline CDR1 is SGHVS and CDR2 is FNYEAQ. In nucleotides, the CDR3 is TGTGCCAGCAGCTTAGGGACTAGCGGGGTAGATACGCAGTATTTT. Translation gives CASSLGTSGVDTQYF.